These T cell receptor beta chains were read from a single sample in a study of shared clonotypes between healthy human individuals. TCRdb's table, derived via immunoSEQ multiplex PCR, lists solely in-frame clones and lacks some. The data show about 960,000 clones, approximately 80% seen once. The specimen was memory CD4+ T cells sorted from blood. The source is a young man in good health. Each CDR3 is given with its conserved first and last residue. The order of the fields is V gene, J gene, CDR3 length, D gene, clone size, CDR3 protein, CDR3 DNA. The D gene is left open where the match is weak. A row's size may be missing; if present it is once, few, many or a size class.

TRBV15	TRBJ1-4	16	NA	NA	CATSRDGGGAYEKLFF	TGTGCCACCAGCAGAGATGGCGGGGGCGCTTATGAAAAACTGTTTTTT
TRBV27	TRBJ2-7	16	TRBD1	NA	CASSPGTGRNSYEQYF	TGTGCCAGCAGTCCCGGGACAGGGCGAAACTCCTACGAGCAGTACTTC
TRBV11-3	TRBJ2-5	14	NA	NA	CASSLGPQAETQYF	TGTGCCAGCAGCCTAGGACCGCAGGCGGAGACCCAGTACTTC
TRBV29-1	TRBJ2-1	15	TRBD2	NA	CSVEEGSGGPNEQFF	TGCAGCGTTGAAGAAGGAAGCGGGGGGCCTAATGAGCAGTTCTTC
TRBV10-3	TRBJ2-7	13	NA	NA	CAISRDGSYEQYF	TGTGCCATCTCAAGGGACGGATCCTACGAGCAGTACTTC
TRBV7-2	TRBJ2-7	15	NA	NA	CASSSNQGGVYEQYF	TGTGCCAGCAGCTCGAACCAGGGCGGTGTCTACGAGCAGTACTTC
TRBV5-1	TRBJ2-5	13	NA	once	CASSLERQETQYF	TGCGCCAGCAGCTTGGAACGCCAAGAGACCCAGTACTTC
TRBV6-5	TRBJ1-1	16	TRBD1	NA	CASSLPPGTGGTEAFF	TGTGCCAGCAGTTTACCTCCCGGGACAGGGGGCACTGAAGCTTTCTTT
TRBV6-1	TRBJ1-2	13	NA	NA	CAIRSATPYGYTF	TGTGCCATTAGATCGGCTACCCCCTATGGCTACACCTTC
TRBV7-2	TRBJ1-1	14	NA	NA	CASSLQVEGTEAFF	TGTGCCAGCAGCTTACAGGTTGAGGGCACTGAAGCTTTCTTT
TRBV19	TRBJ1-1	13	NA	NA	CASSGQLGTEAFF	TGTGCCAGTAGTGGACAGCTTGGAACTGAAGCTTTCTTT
TRBV29-1	TRBJ2-5	12	NA	many	CSALIRTETQYF	TGCAGCGCCCTAATAAGGACAGAGACCCAGTACTTC
TRBV5-1	TRBJ1-1	14	TRBD1	NA	CASSSQTGASEAFF	TGCGCCAGCAGCTCTCAGACAGGGGCTTCCGAAGCTTTCTTT
TRBV5-4	TRBJ2-4	14	TRBD2	once	CASSLVREENIQYF	TGTGCCAGCAGCTTGGTTCGGGAGGAGAACATTCAGTACTTC
TRBV10-1	TRBJ2-3	16	NA	NA	CASSASSGKGTDTQYF	TGCGCCAGCAGTGCGTCTTCGGGGAAGGGCACAGATACGCAGTATTTT
TRBV5-1	TRBJ1-1	15	NA	NA	CASRVREFWDTEAFF	TGCGCCAGCAGAGTCCGGGAGTTTTGGGACACTGAAGCTTTCTTT
TRBV7-9	TRBJ2-5	12	NA	few	CASSRDEETQYF	TGTGCCAGCAGCCGGGACGAGGAGACCCAGTACTTC
TRBV5-1	TRBJ1-2	13	NA	NA	CASSYGGEGGYTF	TGCGCCAGCAGCTACGGGGGAGAAGGTGGCTACACCTTC
TRBV5-1	TRBJ2-1	12	NA	NA	CASSARENEQFF	TGCGCCAGCAGCGCCAGGGAGAATGAGCAGTTCTTC
TRBV27	TRBJ1-5	20	NA	NA	CASSPGPDIGATDSNQPQHF	TGTGCCAGCAGTCCCGGCCCCGACATCGGTGCTACTGATAGCAATCAGCCCCAGCATTTT
TRBV5-5	TRBJ2-7	16	TRBD1	NA	CASSSRGDSLRYEQYF	TGTGCCAGCAGCTCTAGAGGGGACAGTTTACGGTACGAGCAGTACTTC
TRBV7-9	TRBJ1-6	14	NA	NA	CASSSEGDRSPLHF	TGTGCCAGCAGCTCAGAGGGGGATCGTTCACCCCTCCACTTT
TRBV5-1	TRBJ1-3	14	NA	NA	CASSSGGSGNTIYF	TGCGCCAGCAGCTCCGGTGGGTCTGGAAACACCATATATTTT
TRBV6-5	TRBJ2-7	16	TRBD2	NA	CASSSFRPGGAYEQYF	TGTGCCAGCAGTTCTTTTCGTCCGGGAGGGGCCTACGAGCAGTACTTC
TRBV28	TRBJ2-7	12	NA	NA	CASSTPPYEQYF	TGTGCCAGCAGTACGCCCCCCTACGAGCAGTACTTC
TRBV28	TRBJ1-2	13	NA	few	CAHGRGANYGYTF	TGTGCCCACGGGAGGGGCGCCAACTATGGCTACACCTTC
TRBV30	TRBJ2-2	15	TRBD2	once	CAWSKAGAKAGELFF	TGTGCCTGGAGTAAAGCGGGAGCAAAGGCCGGGGAGCTGTTTTTT
TRBV29-1	TRBJ2-3	11	NA	NA	CSGQGGDTQYF	TGCAGCGGGCAGGGGGGGGATACGCAGTATTTT
TRBV5-1	TRBJ2-7	14	NA	once	CASSPGQLSYEQYF	TGCGCCAGCAGCCCGGGACAATTATCCTACGAGCAGTACTTC
TRBV9	TRBJ2-7	15	NA	NA	CASSPRLGGHYEQYF	TGTGCCAGCAGCCCTCGACTAGGAGGGCACTACGAGCAGTACTTC
TRBV5-1	TRBJ2-3	15	NA	NA	CASREGASSTDTQYF	TGCGCCAGCAGGGAGGGAGCCTCTAGCACAGATACGCAGTATTTT
TRBV6-1	TRBJ2-3	17	NA	NA	CASSEAGSRSYTDTQYF	TGTGCCAGCAGTGAAGCCGGATCCCGGTCGTACACAGATACGCAGTATTTT
TRBV2	TRBJ2-7	15	TRBD1	NA	CASMPRTGRPYEQYF	TGTGCCAGCATGCCGCGGACAGGGCGCCCCTACGAGCAGTACTTC
TRBV19	TRBJ2-5	15	NA	once	CASSTNPLPQETQYF	TGTGCCAGTAGTACCAACCCCTTACCCCAAGAGACCCAGTACTTC
TRBV27	TRBJ2-7	18	TRBD1	few	CASSPMTGLSASSYEQYF	TGTGCCAGCAGTCCCATGACAGGGCTCTCTGCAAGCTCCTACGAGCAGTACTTC
TRBV7-2	TRBJ2-1	14	NA	NA	CASCRDDTYNEQFF	TGTGCCAGCTGCAGGGACGATACCTACAATGAGCAGTTCTTC
TRBV28	TRBJ2-5	14	NA	NA	CASSPHLGQETQYF	TGTGCCAGCAGCCCCCATTTGGGGCAAGAGACCCAGTACTTC
TRBV2	TRBJ1-6	15	NA	NA	CASSEGFAGNSPLHF	TGTGCCAGCAGTGAAGGATTCGCAGGAAATTCACCCCTCCACTTT
TRBV18	TRBJ2-2	15	NA	NA	CASSPRDQNTGELFF	TGTGCCAGCTCACCCAGGGATCAGAACACCGGGGAGCTGTTTTTT
TRBV7-9	TRBJ1-1	15	NA	once	CASSLYDRLNTEAFF	TGTGCCAGCAGCTTATACGACAGGTTGAACACTGAAGCTTTCTTT
TRBV7-9	TRBJ2-1	16	TRBD1	NA	CASSISGTGEGGEQFF	TGTGCCAGCAGCATCTCCGGGACAGGGGAGGGCGGTGAGCAGTTCTTC
TRBV7-3	TRBJ2-2	13	NA	NA	CASSSPNTGELFF	TGTGCCAGCAGCTCCCCGAACACCGGGGAGCTGTTTTTT
TRBV28	TRBJ1-1	16	NA	NA	CASSLGRAAGEERAFF	TGTGCCAGCAGTTTGGGGAGGGCGGCCGGTGAGGAGCGGGCTTTCTTT
TRBV7-2	TRBJ1-3	15	NA	NA	CASSRTGSGGNTIYF	TGTGCCAGCAGCCGTACAGGGTCAGGTGGAAACACCATATATTTT
TRBV10-2	TRBJ2-7	14	TRBD2	NA	CASKDASGVYEQYF	TGCGCCAGCAAAGACGCTAGCGGGGTCTACGAGCAGTACTTC
TRBV5-1	TRBJ1-1	14	NA	NA	CASSPRGDTTEAFF	TGCGCCAGCAGCCCGAGGGGGGATACCACTGAAGCTTTCTTT